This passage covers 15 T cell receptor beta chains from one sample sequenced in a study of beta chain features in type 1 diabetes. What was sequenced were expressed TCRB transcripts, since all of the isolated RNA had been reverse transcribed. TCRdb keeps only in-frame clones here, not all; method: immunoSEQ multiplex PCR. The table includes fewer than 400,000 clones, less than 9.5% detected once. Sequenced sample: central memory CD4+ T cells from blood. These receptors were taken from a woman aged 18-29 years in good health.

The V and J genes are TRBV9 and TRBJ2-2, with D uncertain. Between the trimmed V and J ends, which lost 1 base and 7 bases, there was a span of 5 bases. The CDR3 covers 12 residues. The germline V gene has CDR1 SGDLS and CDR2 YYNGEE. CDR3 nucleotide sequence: TGTGCCAGCAGCGTACAAAGCGGGGAGCTGTTTTTT. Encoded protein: CASSVQSGELFF.

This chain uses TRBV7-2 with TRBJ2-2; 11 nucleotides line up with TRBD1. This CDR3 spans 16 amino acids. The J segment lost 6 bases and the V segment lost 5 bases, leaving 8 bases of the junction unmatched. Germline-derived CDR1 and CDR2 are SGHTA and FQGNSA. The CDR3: CASSTRTGGAPGELFF. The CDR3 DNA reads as TGTGCCAGCAGCACCCGGACAGGGGGCGCTCCCGGGGAGCTGTTTTTT.

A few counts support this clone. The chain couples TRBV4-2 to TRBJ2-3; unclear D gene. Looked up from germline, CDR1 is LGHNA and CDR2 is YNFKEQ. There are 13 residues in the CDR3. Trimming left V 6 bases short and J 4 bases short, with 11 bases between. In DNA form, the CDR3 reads TGTGCCAGCAGTCCAGAGCCGGCAGATACGCAGTATTTT. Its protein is CASSPEPADTQYF.

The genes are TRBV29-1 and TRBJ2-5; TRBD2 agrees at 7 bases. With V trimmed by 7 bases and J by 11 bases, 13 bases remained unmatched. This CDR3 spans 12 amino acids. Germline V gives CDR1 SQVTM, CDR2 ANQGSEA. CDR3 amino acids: CSAGGGLGEQYF. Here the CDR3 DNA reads TGCAGCGCTGGGGGAGGGCTTGGAGAGCAGTACTTC.

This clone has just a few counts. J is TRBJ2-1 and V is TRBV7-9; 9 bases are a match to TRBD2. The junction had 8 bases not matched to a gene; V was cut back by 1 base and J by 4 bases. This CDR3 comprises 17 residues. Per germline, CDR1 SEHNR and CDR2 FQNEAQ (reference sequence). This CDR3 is CASSLGGLALYYNEQFF. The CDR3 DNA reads TGTGCCAGCAGCTTAGGAGGACTAGCGCTCTATTACAATGAGCAGTTCTTC.

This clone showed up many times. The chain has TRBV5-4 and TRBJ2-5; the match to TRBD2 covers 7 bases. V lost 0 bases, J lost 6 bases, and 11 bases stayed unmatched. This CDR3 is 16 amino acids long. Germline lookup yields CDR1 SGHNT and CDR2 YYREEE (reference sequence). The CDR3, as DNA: TGTGCCAGCAGCTTGGATTGGCGGGAGAGTGTAAAGACCCAGTACTTC. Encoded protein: CASSLDWRESVKTQYF. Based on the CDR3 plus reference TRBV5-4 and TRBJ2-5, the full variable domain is ETGVTQSPTHLIKTRGQQVTLRCSSQSGHNTVSWYQQALGQGPQFIFQYYREEENGRGNFPPRFSGLQFPNYSSELNVNALELDDSALYLCASSLDWRESVKTQYFGPGTRLLVL.

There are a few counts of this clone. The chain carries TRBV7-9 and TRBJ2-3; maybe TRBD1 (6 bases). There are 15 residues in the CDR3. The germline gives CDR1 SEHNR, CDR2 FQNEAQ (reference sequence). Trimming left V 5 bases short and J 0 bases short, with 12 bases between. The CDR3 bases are TGTGCCAGCAGCGCTATGACAGGAAGCACAGATACGCAGTATTTT. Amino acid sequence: CASSAMTGSTDTQYF.

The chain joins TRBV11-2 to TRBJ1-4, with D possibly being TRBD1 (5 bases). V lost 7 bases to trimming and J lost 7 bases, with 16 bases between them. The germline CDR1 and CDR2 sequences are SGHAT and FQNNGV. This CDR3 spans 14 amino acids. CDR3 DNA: TGTGCCAGCACCACTTGGGGGGGTCGTGAAAAACTGTTTTTT. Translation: CASTTWGGREKLFF. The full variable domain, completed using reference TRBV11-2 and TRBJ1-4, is EAGVAQSPRYKIIEKRQSVAFWCNPISGHATLYWYQQILGQGPKLLIQFQNNGVVDDSQLPKDRFSAERLKGVDSTLKIQPAKLEDSAVYLCASTTWGGREKLFFGSGTQLSVL.

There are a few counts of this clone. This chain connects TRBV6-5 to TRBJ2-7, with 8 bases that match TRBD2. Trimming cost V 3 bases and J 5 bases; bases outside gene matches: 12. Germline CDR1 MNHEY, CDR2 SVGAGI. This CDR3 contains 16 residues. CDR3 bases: TGTGCCAGCAGTTATAGCTCGCGGGGGGCGATGAACGAGCAGTACTTC. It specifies CASSYSSRGAMNEQYF.

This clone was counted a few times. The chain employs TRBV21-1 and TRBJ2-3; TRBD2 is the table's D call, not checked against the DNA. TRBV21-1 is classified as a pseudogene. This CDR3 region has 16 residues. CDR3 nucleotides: TGTGCCAGCAGCCCCCGGACTCTAGAAACCACAGATACGCAGTATTTT. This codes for CASSPRTLETTDTQYF.

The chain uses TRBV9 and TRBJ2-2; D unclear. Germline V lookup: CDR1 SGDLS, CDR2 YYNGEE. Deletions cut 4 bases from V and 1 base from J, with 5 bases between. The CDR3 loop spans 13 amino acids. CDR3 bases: TGTGCCAGCAGCCCCCAGAACACCGGGGAGCTGTTTTTT. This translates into CASSPQNTGELFF.

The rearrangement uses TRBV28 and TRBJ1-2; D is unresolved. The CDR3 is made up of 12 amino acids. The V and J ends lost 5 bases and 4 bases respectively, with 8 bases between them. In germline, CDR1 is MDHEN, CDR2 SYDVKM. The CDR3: CASSPMVYGYTF. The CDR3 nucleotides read TGTGCCAGCAGTCCTATGGTCTATGGCTACACCTTC.

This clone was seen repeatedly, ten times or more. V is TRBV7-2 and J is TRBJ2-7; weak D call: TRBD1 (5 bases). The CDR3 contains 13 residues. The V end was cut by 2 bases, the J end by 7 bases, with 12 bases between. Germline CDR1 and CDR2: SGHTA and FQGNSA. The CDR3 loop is CASSLQGLGEQYF. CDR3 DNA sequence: TGTGCCAGCAGCTTACAGGGTTTGGGGGAGCAGTACTTC.

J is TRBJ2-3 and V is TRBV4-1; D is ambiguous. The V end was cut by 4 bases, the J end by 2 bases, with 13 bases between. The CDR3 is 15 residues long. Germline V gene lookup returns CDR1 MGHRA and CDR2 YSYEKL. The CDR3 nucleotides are TGCGCCAGCAGCCTAACCTGGCGGACCACAGATACGCAGTATTTT. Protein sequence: CASSLTWRTTDTQYF.

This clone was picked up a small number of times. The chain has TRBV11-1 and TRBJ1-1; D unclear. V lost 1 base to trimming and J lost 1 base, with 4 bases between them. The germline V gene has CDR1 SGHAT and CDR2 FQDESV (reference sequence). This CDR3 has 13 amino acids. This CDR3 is CASSLGENTEAFF. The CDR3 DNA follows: TGTGCCAGCAGCTTAGGGGAGAACACTGAAGCTTTCTTT.